Sequencing of this TCR beta chain was carried out in a study of neoadjuvant nivolumab and ipilimumab in lung cancer. CDR1 SGHRS and CDR2 YFSETQ come from the germline V gene. This CDR3 is 11 amino acids long. V lost 4 bases, J lost 4 bases, and 3 bases lay in between. Sequenced by immunoSEQ multiplex PCR; TCRdb stores in-frame clones only, minus some. In the table there are roughly 39,000 clones, 89% of which are singletons. Study conclusions and caveats: TCR sequencing covered a small number of samples. From pretherapy to surgery, tumor richness and clonality rose with dual therapy.

Note on this clone: Its antigen is as yet unknown.

This rearrangement joins TRBV5-1 to TRBJ2-1; D remains ambiguous. This TCR was recovered from an adult with non-small cell lung cancer. The input for sequencing was peripheral blood, taken before neoadjuvant nivolumab, alone or with ipilimumab. Written as DNA, the CDR3 is TGCGCCAGCAGCCATTACAATGAGCAGTTCTTC. Its translation: CASSHYNEQFF. The full variable domain, with the rest looked up from reference TRBV5-1 and TRBJ2-1, is KAGVTQTPRYLIKTRGQQVTLSCSPISGHRSVSWYQQTPGQGLQFLFEYFSETQRNKGNFPGRFSGRQFSNSRSEMNVSTLELGDSALYLCASSHYNEQFFGPGTRLTVL.